This paragraph reports one T cell receptor (beta chain). The trim removed 0 bases at V and 3 bases at J, leaving 10 bases unmatched. Per the germline V gene, CDR1 is MGHRA and CDR2 is YSYEKL. This CDR3 comprises 19 residues. The repertoire was sequenced with immunoSEQ multiplex PCR; TCRdb's copy has only in-frame clones and lacks some. The sample carries 290,000 or so clones, around nine tenths recorded once. The source of the sample is a study of blood T cell repertoires in COVID-19. At the level of the study: Collection of acute and convalescent COVID-19 samples took place in the United States, Italy and Spain.

Material: PBMCs or T cells enriched from blood (not recorded which). The chain joins TRBV4-1 to TRBJ2-3; 12 bases line up with TRBD2. The sequence was obtained from a woman between 18 and 29 years old who had recovered from COVID-19. The CDR3 protein is CASSQDRLASGRVTDTQYF. The CDR3 DNA reads TGCGCCAGCAGCCAAGATCGTTTGGCTAGCGGGAGGGTGACAGATACGCAGTATTTT.